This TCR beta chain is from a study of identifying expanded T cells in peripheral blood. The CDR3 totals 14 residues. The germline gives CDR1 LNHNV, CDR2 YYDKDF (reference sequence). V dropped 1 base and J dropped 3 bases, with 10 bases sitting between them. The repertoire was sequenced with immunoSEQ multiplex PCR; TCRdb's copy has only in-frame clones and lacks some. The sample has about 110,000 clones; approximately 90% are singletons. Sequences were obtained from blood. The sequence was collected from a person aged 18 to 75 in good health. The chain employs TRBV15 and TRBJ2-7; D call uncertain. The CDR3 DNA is TGTGCCACCAGCAGAGTCGCATCGAACTACGAGCAGTACTTC. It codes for CATSRVASNYEQYF.